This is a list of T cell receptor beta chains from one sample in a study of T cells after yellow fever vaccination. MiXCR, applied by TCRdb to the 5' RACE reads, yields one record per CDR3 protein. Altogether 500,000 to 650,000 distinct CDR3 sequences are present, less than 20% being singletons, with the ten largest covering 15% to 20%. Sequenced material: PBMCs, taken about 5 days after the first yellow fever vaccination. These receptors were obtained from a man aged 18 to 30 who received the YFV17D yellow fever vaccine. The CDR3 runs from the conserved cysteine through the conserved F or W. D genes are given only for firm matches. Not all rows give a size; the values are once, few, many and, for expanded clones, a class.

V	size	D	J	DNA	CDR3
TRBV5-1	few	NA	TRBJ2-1	TGCGCCAGCAGGCTGTACACGACTTCCTACAATGAGCAGTTCTTC	CASRLYTTSYNEQFF
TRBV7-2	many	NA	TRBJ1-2	TGTGCCAGCACCCCTTTGCTCTATGGCTACACCTTC	CASTPLLYGYTF
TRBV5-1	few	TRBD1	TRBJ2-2	TGCGCCAGCACCATCGGACAGGGATTGAACACCGGGGAGCTGTTTTTT	CASTIGQGLNTGELFF
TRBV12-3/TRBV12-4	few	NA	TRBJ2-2	TGTGCCAGCTTTCGGGTCGGGACCGGGGAGCTGTTTTTT	CASFRVGTGELFF
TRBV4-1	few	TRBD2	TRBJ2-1	TGCGCCAGCAGCCAAGGACTAGCCCTATACGAGCAGTTCTTC	CASSQGLALYEQFF
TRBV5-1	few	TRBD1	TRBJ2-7	TGCGCCAGCAGCCACCCATCTTCCGGGACAGGAGAACCTTCCGAGCAGTACTTC	CASSHPSSGTGEPSEQYF
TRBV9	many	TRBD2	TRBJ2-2	TGTGCCAGCAGCCGGGGACTAGCGGGGACCGGGGAGCTGTTTTTT	CASSRGLAGTGELFF
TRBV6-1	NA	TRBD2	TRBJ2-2	TGTGCCAGCAGTCCAGGGAGGGCGAACACCGGGGAGCTGTTTTTT	CASSPGRANTGELFF
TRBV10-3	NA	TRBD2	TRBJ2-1	TGTGCCATCAGTGAAGGGACTAGCGGGGGGGTTGCGCAGTTCTTC	CAISEGTSGGVAQFF
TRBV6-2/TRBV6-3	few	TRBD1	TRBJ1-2	TGTGCCAGCATTTCATCACAGGGGGCGTACTATGGCTACACCTTC	CASISSQGAYYGYTF
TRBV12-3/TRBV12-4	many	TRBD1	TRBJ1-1	TGTGCCAGCAGTTTACAGGGGGCAGGAAACACTGAAGCTTTCTTT	CASSLQGAGNTEAFF
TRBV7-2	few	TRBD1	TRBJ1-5	TGTGCCAGCAGCTTAGTTTCTGGGGGGACAGCTAATCAGCCCCAGCATTTT	CASSLVSGGTANQPQHF
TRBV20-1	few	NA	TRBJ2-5	TGCAGTGCTAAGAGCGGAAGCTCGGACTCGGAGACCCAGTACTTC	CSAKSGSSDSETQYF
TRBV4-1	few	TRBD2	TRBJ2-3	TGCGCCAGCAGCCAGCCGACTAGCGGATCTAGCACAGATACGCAGTATTTT	CASSQPTSGSSTDTQYF
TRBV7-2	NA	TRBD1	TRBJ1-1	TGTGCCAGCAGCCCGACAGGGAATAACCCACCTGAAGCTTTCTTT	CASSPTGNNPPEAFF
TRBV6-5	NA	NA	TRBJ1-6	TGTGCCAGCAGACTCCTAGGGGTTAGCAATTCACCCCTCCACTTT	CASRLLGVSNSPLHF
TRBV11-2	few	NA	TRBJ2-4	TGTGCCAGCAGCGCCATAGCCAAAAACATTCAGTACTTC	CASSAIAKNIQYF
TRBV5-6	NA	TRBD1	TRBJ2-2	TGTGCCAGCAGCCGACGGGACAGACCAACCGGGGTGCTGTTTTTT	CASSRRDRPTGVLFF
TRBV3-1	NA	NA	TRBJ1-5	TGTGCCAGCAGCCAAGAGAGAAGTCAGCCCCAGCATTTT	CASSQERSQPQHF
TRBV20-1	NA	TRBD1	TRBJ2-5	TGCAGTGCTGACCCGGGACAGGGGGCCCTACAAGAGACCCAGTACTTC	CSADPGQGALQETQYF
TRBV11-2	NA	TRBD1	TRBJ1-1	TGTGCCAGCAGAAAACCGGGACAGGGTAGTGCTGAAGCTTTCTTT	CASRKPGQGSAEAFF
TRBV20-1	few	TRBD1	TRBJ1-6	TGCAGTGCTAGTGCTCGAACAGGGGGGAACTCACCCCTCCACTTT	CSASARTGGNSPLHF
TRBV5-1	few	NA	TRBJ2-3	TGCGCCAGCAGCTGGGCGACTACGAGCACAGATACGCAGTATTTT	CASSWATTSTDTQYF
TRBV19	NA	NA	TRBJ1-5	TGTGCCAGTAGTTATACAGGCGGCAGAAGTAATCAGCCCCAGCATTTT	CASSYTGGRSNQPQHF
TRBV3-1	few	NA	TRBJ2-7	TGTGCCAGCACCCGCTCAGGGAATGTCTACGAGCAGTACTTC	CASTRSGNVYEQYF
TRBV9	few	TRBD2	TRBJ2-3	TGTGCCAGCAGCCCGTCCAGCGGGGGGGCCCACCCAGATACGCAGTATTTT	CASSPSSGGAHPDTQYF
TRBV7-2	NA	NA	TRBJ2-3	TGTGCCAGCAGCTTAGTGAGTCCTTCAGATACGCAGTATTTT	CASSLVSPSDTQYF
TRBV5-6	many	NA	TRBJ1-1	TGTGCCAGCAGCCACCGAGGATGGGGAAACACTGAAGCTTTCTTT	CASSHRGWGNTEAFF
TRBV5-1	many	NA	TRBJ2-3	TGCGCCAGCAGCTTGGCTGGGTGGGCAGATACGCAGTATTTT	CASSLAGWADTQYF
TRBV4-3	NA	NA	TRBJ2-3	TGCGCCAGCAGCCAAGAGCACGCCCTCGGGGCAGATACGCAGTATTTT	CASSQEHALGADTQYF
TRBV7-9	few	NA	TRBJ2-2	TGTGCCAGCAGCTTAGTGGCGCTAGGGTACACCGGGGAGCTGTTTTTT	CASSLVALGYTGELFF
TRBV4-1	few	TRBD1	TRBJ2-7	TGCGCCAGCAACCAAGGGACAGATGAGCAGTACTTC	CASNQGTDEQYF
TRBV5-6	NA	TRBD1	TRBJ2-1	TGTGCCAGCAGTTGGGGGACAGAGAACAATGAGCAGTTCTTC	CASSWGTENNEQFF
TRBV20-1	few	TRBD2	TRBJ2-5	TGCAGTGCTGTAGCGGGGCGACAAGAGACCCAGTACTTC	CSAVAGRQETQYF
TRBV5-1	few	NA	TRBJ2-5	TGCGCCAGCAGCTGGGTCCCGGGAAACCAAGAGACCCAGTACTTC	CASSWVPGNQETQYF